The clone carrying this T cell receptor beta chain was counted a few times. Antigen specificity is unknown. This record comes from a study of response to subunit inactivated influenza vaccine. Overall study results and limits: The authors suggested that every seasonal influenza vaccination recruits few new T cells.

Trimming pared 5 bases from V and 6 bases from J, leaving 7 bases between. The CDR3 consists of 11 residues. Germline CDR1 and CDR2: KGHDR and SFDVKD. TCRdb reprocessed the RT-PCR reads via MiXCR and lists one record per CDR3 protein. The table includes about 650,000 distinct CDR3 sequences, 14% detected once. The sequencing used PBMCs from blood, collected about 14 days before vaccination. J is TRBJ2-7 and V is TRBV24-1; unclear D gene. The clonotype comes from a man aged 50 or older who received an inactivated influenza vaccine. The CDR3 nucleotides are TGTGCCACCAGTGGGGCGAGCGAGCAGTACTTC. It translates to CATSGASEQYF.